The rows below give T cell receptor beta chains drawn from one sample of a study of vaccination effects on CD4 cells after COVID-19. Method: immunoSEQ multiplex PCR; TCRdb's copy keeps in-frame clones and lacks some. The sample carries 40,000 to 50,000 clones, under 80% recorded once. No antigens are known for them. The sequencing used CD4+ T cells from PBMCs cultured with a peptide pool, collected before COVID-19 vaccination. These TCRs come from a human donor who had a prior SARS-CoV-2 infection. The CDR3 runs from the conserved cysteine through the conserved F or W. The order of the fields is D gene, J gene, CDR3 length, clone size, V gene, CDR3 DNA, CDR3 protein. D genes are given only for firm matches. The listing skips clone size in some rows; elsewhere it reads once, few, many or a size class.

TRBD2	TRBJ2-6	15	.	TRBV4-1	TGCGCCAGCAGCCCGGGACTAGCCGGGGCCAACGTCCTGACTTTC	CASSPGLAGANVLTF
.	TRBJ2-2	15	.	TRBV5-4	TGTGCCAGCAGCCAGACCGGCCCCATCACCGGGGAGCTGTTTTTT	CASSQTGPITGELFF
.	TRBJ2-5	14	.	TRBV29-1	TGCAGCGCACTCCCTGACAGCGCGCGGTCAACCCAGTACTTC	CSALPDSARSTQYF
.	TRBJ2-2	14	.	TRBV24-1	TGTGCCACCAGTCCCCGGACCGACACCGGGGAGCTGTTTTTT	CATSPRTDTGELFF
.	TRBJ2-7	13	.	TRBV15	TGTGCCACCAGCAGAGACACGAGCTACGAGCAGTACTTC	CATSRDTSYEQYF
.	TRBJ1-1	14	.	TRBV7-2	TGTGCCAGCAGCCAAAACAGGGCCATCACTGAAGCTTTCTTT	CASSQNRAITEAFF
.	TRBJ1-1	13	few	TRBV24-1	TGTGCCACCAGTGATCCGGAGAACACTGAAGCTTTCTTT	CATSDPENTEAFF
.	TRBJ2-1	17	.	TRBV27	TGTGCCAGCAGTTTATCCGGGAGACGTAACGCTTACAATGAGCAGTTCTTC	CASSLSGRRNAYNEQFF
.	TRBJ2-7	16	.	TRBV11-3	TGTGCCAGCAGCCCCCGCTTGGGTATTGGGACCTACGAGCAGTACTTC	CASSPRLGIGTYEQYF
.	TRBJ1-1	13	few	TRBV12-3/TRBV12-4	TGTGCCAGCAGCTTGGACGGCGAGACTGAAGCTTTCTTT	CASSLDGETEAFF
TRBD1	TRBJ1-4	18	few	TRBV4-1	TGCGCCAGCAGCCAAAGGCCCTATAACCAGGGGGTGGGGGAAAAACTGTTTTTT	CASSQRPYNQGVGEKLFF
.	TRBJ1-5	17	.	TRBV19	TGTGCCAGTAGTAATGACGGGCTATTGGTATTCAATCAGCCCCAGCATTTT	CASSNDGLLVFNQPQHF
TRBD1	TRBJ1-2	15	.	TRBV5-1	TGCGCCAGCAGCTTCCGCGGGACAGGGGGCAATGGCTACACCTTC	CASSFRGTGGNGYTF
.	TRBJ2-7	14	once	TRBV5-1	TGCGCCAGCAGCTTGGCCGGGACCACCTACGAGCAGTACTTC	CASSLAGTTYEQYF
.	TRBJ2-1	15	few	TRBV7-9	TGTGCCAGCAGCCCACCGGGACTCATCGTCAATGAGCAGTTCTTC	CASSPPGLIVNEQFF
TRBD1	TRBJ2-5	14	.	TRBV5-1	TGCGCCAGCCGGTTGCGGACAGGTCAAGAGACCCAGTACTTC	CASRLRTGQETQYF
TRBD1	TRBJ2-1	16	.	TRBV4-3	TGCGCCAGCAGCCAGATGGCGGGACAGGGGCTCAATGAGCAGTTCTTC	CASSQMAGQGLNEQFF
.	TRBJ2-1	12	.	TRBV13	TGTGCCAGCAGCTCGGGGAGGAATGAGCAGTTCTTC	CASSSGRNEQFF
TRBD2	TRBJ2-2	14	.	TRBV6-5	TGTGCCAGCATCGGGACTAGAAGGTCCGGGGAGCTGTTTTTT	CASIGTRRSGELFF
TRBD1	TRBJ2-1	15	.	TRBV4-3	TGCGCCAGCAGCCTGAGACCGGGACAGGGCCGAGAGCAGTTCTTC	CASSLRPGQGREQFF
.	TRBJ2-3	15	few	TRBV7-9	TGTGCCAGCACCGTTACCGGGACAAGCACAGATACGCAGTATTTT	CASTVTGTSTDTQYF
.	TRBJ1-4	13	.	TRBV5-4	TGTGCCAGCAGGCCCCAAGACCACGAAAAACTGTTTTTT	CASRPQDHEKLFF
.	TRBJ2-7	15	.	TRBV7-7	TGTGCTAGCAGTTCGGGACCGGGGACCTCCTACGAGCAGTACTTC	CASSSGPGTSYEQYF
.	TRBJ1-5	13	few	TRBV2	TGTGCCAGCAACTCCGAGGGGGGTCAGCCCCAGCATTTT	CASNSEGGQPQHF
.	TRBJ1-2	16	.	TRBV5-6	TGTGCCAGCAGCCAGCCACCGGGACTGCTCAACTATGGCTACACCTTC	CASSQPPGLLNYGYTF
TRBD1	TRBJ2-1	14	once	TRBV6-2/TRBV6-3	TGTGCCAGCAGTTATAGGTACCCGAGGGGGCAGCAGTTCTTC	CASSYRYPRGQQFF
TRBD1	TRBJ2-5	14	.	TRBV10-3	TGTGCCATCAGCCGGGACAGGGACCAAGAGACCCAGTACTTC	CAISRDRDQETQYF
TRBD2	TRBJ2-3	16	many	TRBV7-2	TGTGCCAGCAGCCAGAGGGGCGGGAGTATCCCAGATACGCAGTATTTT	CASSQRGGSIPDTQYF
.	TRBJ1-2	13	few	TRBV12-3/TRBV12-4	TGTGCCACGAAGTCCCGGGTCAACTATGGCTACACCTTC	CATKSRVNYGYTF
.	TRBJ2-5	12	few	TRBV6-2/TRBV6-3	TGTGCCAGCAGTAATTCCGGACTCACCCAGTACTTC	CASSNSGLTQYF
.	TRBJ2-3	15	.	TRBV18	TGTGCCAGCTCACCAGGAGGGGGGACCACAGATACGCAGTATTTT	CASSPGGGTTDTQYF
.	TRBJ1-1	15	.	TRBV6-5	TGTGCCAGCAGCGCCAAGGATAGGGTAGGTACTGAAGCTTTCTTT	CASSAKDRVGTEAFF
TRBD1	TRBJ2-3	16	.	TRBV19	TGTGCCAGTAGAGTCAGGGGGTCCGCCCAATTAGATACGCAGTATTTT	CASRVRGSAQLDTQYF
.	TRBJ2-7	14	.	TRBV4-3	TGCGCCAGCAGCCAAGACAGGGTGAGTTACGAGCAGTACTTC	CASSQDRVSYEQYF
.	TRBJ2-3	13	.	TRBV12-3/TRBV12-4	TGTGCCAGCAGTTTAGGACGGGTAGATACGCAGTATTTT	CASSLGRVDTQYF
.	TRBJ2-1	14	few	TRBV10-3	TGTGCCATCAGTGACAGGACCTCCTACAATGAGCAGTTCTTC	CAISDRTSYNEQFF
.	TRBJ1-1	13	.	TRBV7-3	TGTGCCAGCAGTCAGACAGGGAACACTGAAGCTTTCTTT	CASSQTGNTEAFF
.	TRBJ2-5	15	.	TRBV7-2	TGTGCCAGCAGCTTAGGTGCCCGGCCAAGAGGGGGCCAGTACTTC	CASSLGARPRGGQYF
TRBD1	TRBJ2-7	13	few	TRBV30	TGTGCCTGGGACAGGGGGAGTACCTACGAGCAGTACTTC	CAWDRGSTYEQYF
.	TRBJ2-5	15	.	TRBV6-5	TGTGCCAGCAGTTACAGAAGGGGAAGGTCGGAGACCCAGTACTTC	CASSYRRGRSETQYF